This entry features one T cell receptor (beta chain) sequence. CD45RO-negative CD8 cells positively selected for CCR7 made up the naive population, which excluded terminally differentiated effector memory CD45RA+ cells. This sample was taken from a study of shared clonotypes between healthy human individuals. The V and J ends lost 6 bases and 5 bases respectively, with 14 bases between them. This CDR3 has 14 residues. Looked up from germline, CDR1 is WSHSY and CDR2 is SAAADI. Only in-frame clones appear in the TCRdb table, and some are missing; sequencing was by immunoSEQ multiplex PCR. The sample holds around 1.9 million clones; about 93% are singletons and the top ten take approximately 1.6%.

The clonotype comes from a man aged 18 to 30 in good health. Some clones in this sample may be carry-over from other donors' samples. Sample: naive CD8+ T cells from PBMCs. V gene TRBV10-2 combines with J gene TRBJ2-1; possible D gene TRBD2, 6 bases. CDR3 coding DNA: TGCGCCAGCAGAGCCACCGGGAGAAACAATGAGCAGTTCTTC. Amino acid sequence: CASRATGRNNEQFF.